One TCR beta chain is described in this entry. Produced via immunoSEQ multiplex PCR; TCRdb's table is partial and in-frame only. The table shows about 94,000 clones, with approximately 90% occurring only once. These data are taken from a study of T cell responses to AZD1222 COVID-19 vaccine. Germline-derived CDR1 and CDR2 are KGHSH and LQKENI. This CDR3 spans 13 amino acids. The V and J ends lost 3 bases and 3 bases respectively, with 8 bases between them. Sequences were derived from peripheral blood, sampled on day 0 of AZD1222 vaccination. The V gene is TRBV18, the J gene TRBJ1-2; D might be TRBD1 (6 bases). This clonotype originated in an adult in good health. The CDR3: CASSPGGDYGYTF. CDR3 sequence (DNA): TGTGCCAGCTCACCTGGGGGCGACTATGGCTACACCTTC.